This T cell receptor (beta chain) was identified during a study of blood T cell repertoires in COVID-19. Across the whole study: Sites in the United States, Italy and Spain provided acute and convalescent COVID-19 samples. T cells, B-cell-depleted T cells, or PBMCs supplied cDNA or gDNA.

In the study's own analysis: Nucleated cell counts were estimated from reference gene primer amplification. Libraries were prepared by immunoSEQ multiplex PCR; TCRdb keeps only in-frame clonotypes and omits some of them. V and J calls and clone size follow that table, whereas D and trimming were derived from the DNA. This table holds 200,000 to 300,000 clones, about 91% found once. Seattle patients were enrolled during active infection and followed longitudinally. This CDR3 region has 10 residues. V lost 5 bases and J lost 5, with 7 bases in between. Per the germline V gene, CDR1 is DFQATT and CDR2 is SNEGSKA (reference sequence).

This chain uses TRBV20-1 with TRBJ2-7; D is undetermined. The clonotype originates from a person aged 18 to 30 with COVID-19, enrolled during active disease. Sequencing was carried out using peripheral blood. CDR3 region: CSAARDEQYF. In DNA form, the CDR3 reads TGCAGTGCTGCCCGCGACGAGCAGTACTTC.